The next 24 T cell receptor beta chains were all read from a single sample in a study of cytomegalovirus exposure and HLA in healthy donors (TCRdb year 2017). The library relied on the immunoSEQ multiplex PCR assay. The table comes from immuneACCESS by way of TCRdb, which keeps in-frame sequences with V and J called. Part of the clones is missing from these tables; in studies checked, under half for an unresolved V gene and the rest for unknown reasons. The sample contains some 170,000 clones, 85% to 90% of them found a single time. The ten most abundant clones make up 4.2% of the sample. The sequenced sample consisted of PBMCs. These receptors originate from a man between 18 and 29 years old in good health and CMV-seropositive.

V is TRBV5-6 and J is TRBJ2-3, with a weak D call TRBD2 (5 bases). This CDR3 spans 19 amino acids. V shed 2 bases and J shed 0 bases, with 22 bases lying between them. In germline, CDR1 is SGHDT, CDR2 YYEEEE. Here the CDR3 DNA reads TGTGCCAGCAGCTTTGTCGGAGTCGCTAGCTCTTTTAGCACAGATACGCAGTATTTT. This sequence encodes CASSFVGVASSFSTDTQYF.

This chain connects TRBV28 to TRBJ1-5; TRBD1 matches 9 bases. Per the germline V gene, CDR1 is MDHEN and CDR2 is SYDVKM. This CDR3 comprises 14 residues. The V segment lost 7 bases and the J segment 4 bases; nucleotides outside the gene matches: 5. In nucleotides, the CDR3 is TGTGCCAGCACCGAGACAGGGGGAAATCAGCCCCAGCATTTT. Protein: CASTETGGNQPQHF.

V usage is TRBV29-1 and J usage is TRBJ2-3, with 13 bases matching TRBD2. Per the germline V gene, CDR1 is SQVTM and CDR2 is ANQGSEA. This CDR3 comprises 16 residues. V trimming: 8 bases; J trimming: 3 bases; junction bases outside the gene matches: 11. The CDR3 sequence: CSFVPATSGRTDTQYF. The CDR3 DNA follows: TGCAGCTTTGTCCCCGCGACTAGCGGGAGGACAGATACGCAGTATTTT.

This clone was detected once. This chain uses TRBV5-8 with TRBJ2-1; 12 bases line up with TRBD2. Germline V gene data show CDR1 as SGHTS and CDR2 as YDEGEE. V lost 1 base to trimming and J lost 7 bases; unmatched junction nucleotides: 3. CDR3 size: 15 residues. CDR3 bases: TGTGCCAGCAGCTTGTTAGGGACTAGCGGGAATGAGCAGTTCTTC. It encodes CASSLLGTSGNEQFF.

This rearrangement joins TRBV5-1 to TRBJ2-1; 7 nucleotides align to TRBD2. Germline-derived CDR1 and CDR2 are SGHRS and YFSETQ. CDR3 length: 15 residues. With 3 bases clipped from V and 6 bases from J, the junction kept 9 bases outside the gene matches. The CDR3 sequence: CASSYLAGILNEQFF. The DNA for the CDR3 is TGCGCCAGCAGCTACTTAGCGGGCATTCTCAATGAGCAGTTCTTC.

This sequence joins TRBV6-1 and TRBJ2-1, with a possible D match to TRBD2 (6 bases). The CDR3 spans 15 residues. Germline V CDR1 and CDR2: MNHNS, SASEGT. Deletions cut 0 bases from V and 3 bases from J, with 9 bases between. This CDR3 reads CASSEAGTRYNEQFF. The CDR3 DNA reads TGTGCCAGCAGTGAAGCTGGGACTCGCTACAATGAGCAGTTCTTC.

The rearrangement links TRBV9 to TRBJ1-2, with D unresolved. Germline V CDR1 and CDR2: SGDLS, YYNGEE. The CDR3 consists of 11 residues. The germline V and J ends were trimmed by 4 bases and 6 bases, with 7 bases remaining between them. In nucleotides, the CDR3 is TGTGCCAGCAGCCCAGTGGATGGCTACACCTTC. Protein: CASSPVDGYTF.

This clone was recorded once. The rearrangement joins TRBV4-1 to TRBJ1-5; 7 bases align to TRBD1. The trim removed 3 bases at V and 3 bases at J, leaving 8 bases unmatched. Germline CDR1 reads MGHRA; CDR2 reads YSYEKL. The CDR3 covers 16 residues. The CDR3 spells CASSQGDREANQPQHF. Here the CDR3 DNA reads TGCGCCAGCAGCCAGGGAGACAGGGAGGCCAATCAGCCCCAGCATTTT.

Only a few counts were recorded for this clone. The chain couples TRBV6-1 to TRBJ2-7; perhaps TRBD1 as D (6 bases). CDR1 and CDR2 from the germline V gene are MNHNS and SASEGT. V was clipped by 1 base and J by 2 bases, with 18 bases between them. This CDR3 has 17 residues. CDR3 DNA sequence: TGTGCCAGCAGTGAAGTCTTAGCTCCGGACAGAGCCTACGAGCAGTACTTC. Its translation is CASSEVLAPDRAYEQYF.

The chain joins TRBV30 to TRBJ1-1, with 10 bases aligning to TRBD1. V gave up 3 bases and J gave up 7 bases; unmatched junction bases: 8. The CDR3 has 14 residues. The germline CDR1 and CDR2 sequences are GTSNPN and SVGIG (reference sequence). CDR3 region: CAWSERDRGIEAFF. The CDR3 nucleotides are TGTGCCTGGAGCGAACGGGACAGGGGAATTGAAGCTTTCTTT.

This chain joins TRBV10-2 and TRBJ2-1; TRBD2 matches 10 bases. V lost 2 bases to trimming and J lost 7 bases; unmatched junction nucleotides: 8. This CDR3 has 16 residues. Germline values: CDR1 WSHSY, CDR2 SAAADI. The CDR3 reads CASSEIPSGSINEQFF. The CDR3 coding sequence is TGCGCCAGCAGTGAGATTCCTAGCGGGAGTATAAATGAGCAGTTCTTC.

The genes are TRBV5-4 and TRBJ2-3, with D tentatively TRBD2 (5 bases). Trimming took 2 bases from V and 3 from J, leaving 16 bases between them. This CDR3 has 16 residues. Germline lookup yields CDR1 SGHNT and CDR2 YYREEE (reference sequence). CDR3 region: CASSLRGNGITDTQYF. The CDR3 DNA is TGTGCCAGCAGCTTAAGAGGGAACGGGATAACAGATACGCAGTATTTT.

The chain is built from TRBV29-1 and TRBJ2-5, with D perhaps matching TRBD2 (5 bases). Trimming cost V 7 bases and J 7 bases, with 7 bases left between them. The CDR3 loop spans 9 amino acids. CDR1 SQVTM and CDR2 ANQGSEA come from the germline V gene. The CDR3 loop reads CSAGVTQYF. The CDR3 nucleotides read TGCAGCGCCGGGGTGACCCAGTACTTC.

This chain uses TRBV28 with TRBJ1-2; perhaps TRBD1 as D (6 bases). Germline V gene lookup returns CDR1 MDHEN and CDR2 SYDVKM. Trimming removed 6 bases from V and 2 bases from J, with 19 bases in between. CDR3 length: 16 residues. In nucleotides, the CDR3 is TGTGCCAGCAGGGGGGCGAGGGGGGGCGCGAACTATGGCTACACCTTC. This sequence encodes CASRGARGGANYGYTF.

The rearrangement uses TRBV14 and TRBJ2-2; 11 bases agree with TRBD2. The germline V gene has CDR1 SGHDN and CDR2 FVKESK. CDR3 length: 20 residues. V trimming: 0 bases; J trimming: 6 bases; junction bases outside the gene matches: 15. The CDR3 reads CASSQDEEGTLAGGPGELFF. The CDR3 nucleotides are TGTGCCAGCAGCCAAGACGAGGAGGGTACGTTAGCGGGAGGGCCCGGGGAGCTGTTTTTT.

This chain connects TRBV11-3 to TRBJ2-2; 8 bases map to TRBD1. The germline V gene has CDR1 SGHNT and CDR2 YENEEA. The V segment lost 5 bases and the J segment 1 base; nucleotides outside the gene matches: 3. The CDR3 runs 15 residues. The CDR3 sequence is CASSPDRGNTGELFF. The CDR3 nucleotides are TGTGCCAGCAGCCCAGACAGGGGGAACACCGGGGAGCTGTTTTTT.

The chain employs TRBV7-6 and TRBJ2-1; the D gene is possibly TRBD1 (5 bases). V gave up 3 bases and J gave up 7 bases, with 19 bases separating them. The V gene's germline CDR1 is SGHVS and CDR2 FNYEAQ. CDR3 length equals 16 residues. The CDR3 nucleotides are TGTGCCAGCAGCTTGGACACCCCCGGGTTCACTAATGAGCAGTTCTTC. Protein product: CASSLDTPGFTNEQFF.

The genes are TRBV6-5 and TRBJ2-1; TRBD2 might be the D (6 bases). Trimming pared 4 bases from V and 2 bases from J, leaving 12 bases between. Germline V gene lookup returns CDR1 MNHEY and CDR2 SVGAGI. There are 15 residues in the CDR3. CDR3 region: CASSSSEFTYNEQFF. The CDR3 DNA is TGTGCCAGCAGTTCTAGCGAATTCACCTACAATGAGCAGTTCTTC.

The chain joins TRBV30 to TRBJ2-3; 7 bases map to TRBD2. Germline CDR1 and CDR2: GTSNPN and SVGIG (reference sequence). The CDR3 length is 15 residues. V shed 0 bases and J 5 bases; nucleotides not matched to a gene: 8. CDR3 sequence (DNA): TGTGCCTGGAGTGTAGTCGCGGGAGTTAGAGATACGCAGTATTTT. The encoded protein is CAWSVVAGVRDTQYF.

The CDR3 region is CASSYSTSSGLYEQYF. The CDR3 coding sequence is TGTGCCAGCAGTTACTCGACTAGCTCAGGCTTATACGAGCAGTACTTC. The genes are TRBV6-6 and TRBJ2-7; 7 bases line up with TRBD2. CDR1 and CDR2 (germline): MNHNY, SVGAGI (reference sequence). Trimming cost V 0 bases and J 4 bases; bases outside gene matches: 9. The CDR3 sequence is 16 residues long.

The chain is built from TRBV19 and TRBJ2-7, with 12 bases that match TRBD2. CDR1 LNHDA and CDR2 SQIVND come from the germline V gene (reference sequence). Losses at the gene ends were 4 bases for V and 6 bases for J; bases not matched to a gene: 10. The CDR3 covers 16 residues. Here the CDR3 DNA reads TGTGCCAGTAGTAGCAGACTAGCGGGAGCCAGCGGCGAGCAGTACTTC. Amino acid sequence: CASSSRLAGASGEQYF.

V and J are TRBV25-1 and TRBJ2-2, with D unclear. The CDR3 extends over 14 amino acids. Germline values: CDR1 MGHDK, CDR2 SYGVNS. Deletions cut 2 bases from V and 4 bases from J, with 8 bases between. The CDR3 region has the DNA TGTGCCAGCAGTGAAGCCGTCGGCACCGGGGAGCTGTTTTTT. This translates into CASSEAVGTGELFF.

In this sample, this clone turned up a few times. CDR3 nucleotides: TGTGCCAGTAAGCACCTCCCCTTGAACACTGAAGCTTTCTTT. Amino acid sequence: CASKHLPLNTEAFF. This rearrangement joins TRBV19 to TRBJ1-1; no reliable D call. With 7 bases removed from V and 0 bases from J, the gap between germline ends came to 12 bases. There are 14 residues in the CDR3. Germline CDR1 LNHDA, CDR2 SQIVND (reference sequence).

The V call is TRBV5-1, the J call TRBJ2-2, with TRBD2 as a possible D gene (6 bases). V was shortened by 4 bases and J by 0 bases, with 10 bases between the two germline ends. The germline gives CDR1 SGHRS, CDR2 YFSETQ. CDR3 length: 15 amino acids. This CDR3 reads CASSRGTPNTGELFF. The DNA of the CDR3 is TGCGCCAGCAGCCGAGGGACTCCGAACACCGGGGAGCTGTTTTTT.